These 23 T cell receptor beta chains came from one sample sequenced in a study of blood T cells in healthy people across ages. Alongside a J-beta primer mix, a sample-barcoded 5' primer served in a second PCR lasting 7 to 11 cycles. TCRdb redid the calling of the 5' RACE reads with MiXCR, one entry per CDR3 protein. The sample carries approximately 850,000 distinct CDR3 sequences, 58% recorded once. Sequencing was carried out using blood. These receptors were obtained from a man under 40 in good health.

The sample holds one count of this clonotype. The chain combines TRBV20-1 with TRBJ1-6; 7 bases are a match to TRBD1. The germline CDR1 and CDR2 sequences are DFQATT and SNEGSKA (reference sequence). With 6 bases clipped from V and 5 bases from J, the junction kept 7 bases outside the gene matches. The CDR3 runs to 14 residues. This chain's CDR3 is CSASQGQNNSPLHF. Here the CDR3 DNA reads TGCAGTGCCAGTCAGGGACAGAATAATTCACCCCTCCACTTT.

Here the CDR3 DNA reads TGTGCCAGCAGCTGGTTCAAAGGGTCGAACACTGAAGCTTTCTTT. Translation: CASSWFKGSNTEAFF. This chain links TRBV7-9 with TRBJ1-1; no definite D call. The ends were cut back, 4 bases at V and 1 base at J, with 13 bases in the middle. CDR3 size: 15 residues. Germline-derived CDR1 and CDR2 are SEHNR and FQNEAQ (reference sequence).

The chain couples TRBV14 to TRBJ2-3; TRBD1 might be the D (5 bases). Per germline, CDR1 SGHDN and CDR2 FVKESK. The CDR3 has 13 amino acids. V lost 6 bases, J lost 5 bases, and 12 bases lay in between. In DNA, the CDR3 is TGTGCCAGCAGGACCTATAGGGGAGATACGCAGTATTTT. Protein sequence: CASRTYRGDTQYF.

The rearrangement links TRBV7-2 to TRBJ2-3, with TRBD2 matching 11 bases. CDR1 and CDR2 (germline): SGHTA, FQGNSA. The V segment lost 3 bases and the J segment 7 bases; nucleotides outside the gene matches: 9. This CDR3 contains 16 residues. The CDR3 DNA reads TGTGCCAGCAGCTTTGATAGCGGGGGGGCCGTAAATACGCAGTATTTT. Protein sequence: CASSFDSGGAVNTQYF.

This chain connects TRBV19 to TRBJ2-5; D is possibly TRBD1 (6 bases). The CDR3 contains 14 residues. The V gene's germline CDR1 is LNHDA and CDR2 SQIVND (reference sequence). V lost 2 bases and J 5 bases, leaving 12 bases between the germline ends. CDR3 region: CASSIRGGAETQYF. Here the CDR3 DNA reads TGTGCCAGTAGTATACGAGGGGGAGCGGAGACCCAGTACTTC.

The table lists this clonotype with a few counts. The V gene is TRBV7-2, the J gene TRBJ2-7; D is unresolved. V lost 8 bases and J lost 2, with 7 bases in between. This CDR3 contains 11 residues. The V gene's germline CDR1 is SGHTA and CDR2 FQGNSA. Written as DNA, the CDR3 is TGTGCCAGCCGCCTCACCTACGAGCAGTACTTC. Translating it yields CASRLTYEQYF.

The V and J genes are TRBV7-2 and TRBJ2-5; tentative D call: TRBD2 (5 bases). This CDR3 contains 15 residues. Trimming pared 5 bases from V and 0 bases from J, leaving 13 bases between. Germline CDR1 reads SGHTA; CDR2 reads FQGNSA. The DNA of the CDR3 is TGTGCCAGCAGCCCACAGCGGAACCACCAAGAGACCCAGTACTTC. Residues: CASSPQRNHQETQYF. Full variable domain (remainder filled in from reference TRBV7-2 and TRBJ2-5): GAGVSQSPSNKVTEKGKDVELRCDPISGHTALYWYRQSLGQGLEFLIYFQGNSAPDKSGLPSDRFSAERTGGSVSTLTIQRTQQEDSAVYLCASSPQRNHQETQYFGPGTRLLVL.

The chain has TRBV12-3 or TRBV12-4 and TRBJ2-7; 10 bases align to TRBD1. Near its end, the DNA agrees better with TRBJ2-5, so the J call may be wrong. The CDR3 is 14 residues long. The CDR3 loop reads CASSDRDRGETQYF. The CDR3 coding sequence is TGTGCCAGCAGTGACCGGGACAGGGGAGAGACCCAGTACTTC.

For the CDR3, the DNA is TGCAGTGCCAGTCGCCCTCCGACGGGTCCCGAGCAGTACTTC. The encoded protein is CSASRPPTGPEQYF. The genes are TRBV20-1 and TRBJ2-7; D gene unclear. The CDR3 has 14 residues. Trimming removed 6 bases from V and 6 bases from J, with 21 bases in between. Germline V gene lookup returns CDR1 DFQATT and CDR2 SNEGSKA (reference sequence).

In nucleotides, the CDR3 is TGTGCCAGCAGCAAAAAGAGTCCGAGACTTATATCTGGGGCCAACGTCCTGACTTTC. The encoded protein is CASSKKSPRLISGANVLTF. The genes are TRBV21-1 and TRBJ2-6; the table's D call TRBD2 went unverified against the DNA. TRBV21-1 corresponds to a pseudogene. The CDR3 runs to 19 residues.

This sequence joins TRBV28 and TRBJ2-7; D might be TRBD1 (5 bases). With 7 bases removed from V and 0 bases from J, the gap between germline ends came to 13 bases. The length of the CDR3 is 14 residues. The germline gives CDR1 MDHEN, CDR2 SYDVKM. CDR3 residues: CASTPRQSSYEQYF. For the CDR3, the DNA is TGTGCCAGCACCCCCCGACAGTCCTCCTACGAGCAGTACTTC.

This clonotype has a handful of counts. The CDR3 spells CASSQGQGRETQYF. In DNA, the CDR3 is TGTGCCAGCAGCCAAGGACAGGGTCGAGAGACCCAGTACTTC. The chain recombines TRBV28 with TRBJ2-5, with 8 positions matching TRBD1. The CDR3 extends over 14 amino acids. Germline V CDR1 and CDR2: MDHEN, SYDVKM. With V trimmed by 6 bases and J by 4 bases, 7 bases remained unmatched.

Comment on this clonotype: The germline gene is not matched at one end of the junction; a read error may be the cause. The rearrangement uses TRBV7-9 and TRBJ2-1; D is undetermined. Germline loops: CDR1 SEHNR, CDR2 FQNEAQ (reference sequence). The CDR3 has 13 amino acids. The DNA for the CDR3 is TGTGCCAGCAGCCCCCCCGCGTACAATAAGCAGTTCTTC. Protein: CASSPPAYNKQFF. Complete variable domain (other parts from reference TRBV7-9 and TRBJ2-1): DTGVSQNPRHKITKRGQNVTFRCDPISEHNRLYWYRQTLGQGPEFLTYFQNEAQLEKSRLLSDRFSAERPKGSFSTLEIQRTEQGDSAMYLCASSPPAYNKQFFGPGTRLTVL.

This clonotype was found once. The chain uses TRBV18 and TRBJ1-1, with a possible D match to TRBD1 (5 bases). In germline, CDR1 is KGHSH, CDR2 LQKENI. Trimming pared 8 bases from V and 4 bases from J, leaving 8 bases between. The CDR3 is 11 residues long. The CDR3 bases are TGTGCCAGCGGGGGGGGCACTGAAGCTTTCTTT. As protein: CASGGGTEAFF.

V and J are TRBV9 and TRBJ2-7, with a weak D call TRBD2 (6 bases). CDR1 and CDR2 (germline): SGDLS, YYNGEE. The CDR3 is made up of 15 amino acids. V was trimmed by 3 bases and J by 3 bases, leaving 16 bases between them. The CDR3 sequence is CASSANAGRNYEQYF. For the CDR3, the DNA is TGTGCCAGCAGCGCGAATGCGGGGCGAAACTACGAGCAGTACTTC.

This chain uses TRBV6-4 with TRBJ2-1; D is possibly TRBD1 (5 bases). V was clipped by 3 bases and J by 4 bases, with 16 bases between them. CDR3 length equals 16 residues. Germline values: CDR1 MRHNA, CDR2 SNTAGT. CDR3 sequence reads: CASSEVKGQRYNEQFF. CDR3 nucleotide sequence: TGTGCCAGCAGTGAGGTCAAGGGGCAACGGTACAATGAGCAGTTCTTC.

The table lists this clonotype with a few counts. This chain's CDR3 is CSAGGGSYEQYF. The CDR3 DNA follows: TGCAGCGCCGGTGGGGGATCCTACGAGCAGTACTTC. The rearrangement joins TRBV29-1 to TRBJ2-7; perhaps D is TRBD1 or TRBD2 (5 bases each). This CDR3 is 12 amino acids long. Per the germline V gene, CDR1 is SQVTM and CDR2 is ANQGSEA. Trimming removed 7 bases from V and 1 base from J, with 11 bases in between.

This clonotype was counted only a few times. This rearrangement joins TRBV7-8 to TRBJ2-7; D may be TRBD1 (6 bases). This CDR3 has 13 amino acids. Germline-derived CDR1 and CDR2 are SGHVS and FQNEAQ. The V and J ends lost 6 bases and 6 bases respectively, with 15 bases between them. CDR3 bases: TGTGCCAGCAGACTCTCGCAGGGGACCGAGCAGTACTTC. Amino acid sequence: CASRLSQGTEQYF.

The chain joins TRBV10-3 to TRBJ2-3; TRBD1 is a possible D gene (6 bases). Deletions cut 3 bases from V and 3 bases from J, with 13 bases between. CDR1 is ENHRY, CDR2 SYGVKD, per germline. The CDR3 runs 15 residues. CDR3 amino acids: CAISDLGHPTDTQYF. The CDR3 DNA sequence: TGTGCCATCAGTGATCTGGGACATCCTACAGATACGCAGTATTTT.

The chain combines TRBV11-2 with TRBJ2-3; no reliable D call. CDR3 length: 15 residues. Trimming cost V 3 bases and J 2 bases, with 12 bases left between them. CDR1 and CDR2 (germline): SGHAT, FQNNGV. This CDR3 is CASSLRRHNTDTQYF. The DNA for the CDR3 is TGTGCCAGCAGCTTGAGGCGACACAACACAGATACGCAGTATTTT. The complete variable domain, with remaining parts taken from reference TRBV11-2 and TRBJ2-3, reads EAGVAQSPRYKIIEKRQSVAFWCNPISGHATLYWYQQILGQGPKLLIQFQNNGVVDDSQLPKDRFSAERLKGVDSTLKIQPAKLEDSAVYLCASSLRRHNTDTQYFGPGTRLTVL.

This rearrangement joins TRBV7-9 to TRBJ2-1; tentative D call: TRBD2 (6 bases). The CDR3 totals 18 residues. Trimming left V 1 base short and J 1 base short, with 17 bases between. Per germline, CDR1 SEHNR and CDR2 FQNEAQ (reference sequence). For the CDR3, the DNA is TGTGCCAGCAGCTTAGAGCTCCGGGACTTTTTATCCTACAATGAGCAGTTCTTC. Amino acids: CASSLELRDFLSYNEQFF.

There are a few counts of this clonotype. The chain has TRBV2 and TRBJ1-2, with 7 positions matching TRBD1. The CDR3 covers 12 residues. CDR1 is SNHLY, CDR2 FYNNEI, per germline. After removal of 4 bases from V and 8 bases from J, the junction contained 4 bases not matched to a gene. The CDR3 sequence: CASSVQGMGYTF. CDR3 DNA sequence: TGTGCCAGCAGTGTACAGGGGATGGGCTACACCTTC.

The chain employs TRBV6-5 and TRBJ2-2, with D perhaps matching TRBD2 (5 bases). CDR1 is MNHEY, CDR2 SVGAGI, per germline. Trimming left V 0 bases short and J 0 bases short, with 8 bases between. The CDR3 is 16 residues long. Written as DNA, the CDR3 is TGTGCCAGCAGTTACTCGCGGGCCGCGAACACCGGGGAGCTGTTTTTT. Translation: CASSYSRAANTGELFF.